A selection of T cell receptor beta chains follows, all from one sample in a study of identical twins. TCRdb redid the calling of the 5' RACE reads with MiXCR, one entry per CDR3 protein. This table has 210,000 or so distinct CDR3 sequences, 6% to 9% appearing once. This sample was also put to use in a study of yellow fever vaccine responses in identical twins.

Sequencing input: memory (CD45RO+) T cells sorted from blood. The receptor source for this set is a woman aged 18-35 years in good health. The CDR3 runs from the conserved cysteine through the conserved F or W. A D gene is named only where the DNA matches it firmly. Not all rows give a size; the values are once, few, many and, for expanded clones, a class.

CDR3: CASSLGGQGVGANVLTF
DNA: TGTGCCAGCAGCTTAGGGGGGCAGGGGGTTGGGGCCAACGTCCTGACTTTC
D: TRBD1
J: TRBJ2-6
size: many
V: TRBV7-2

CDR3: CASSLKAGGTDTQYF
DNA: TGTGCCAGCAGTTTAAAAGCGGGGGGCACAGATACGCAGTATTTT
D: TRBD2
J: TRBJ2-3
size: many
V: TRBV12-3/TRBV12-4

CDR3: CATSRDPGKNQWPQHF
DNA: TGTGCCACCAGCAGAGATCCAGGGAAGAATCAGTGGCCCCAGCATTTT
D: NA
J: TRBJ1-5
size: many
V: TRBV15

CDR3: CAISDGQGRYNEQFF
DNA: TGTGCCATCAGTGACGGACAGGGGAGATACAATGAGCAGTTCTTC
D: TRBD1
J: TRBJ2-1
size: many
V: TRBV10-3

CDR3: CASSKGLAGVGETQYF
DNA: TGTGCCAGCAGCAAGGGACTAGCGGGAGTTGGGGAGACCCAGTACTTC
D: TRBD2
J: TRBJ2-5
size: NA
V: TRBV7-2

CDR3: CASSLYGAAKNIQYF
DNA: TGTGCCAGCAGTTTATATGGGGCGGCCAAAAACATTCAGTACTTC
D: NA
J: TRBJ2-4
size: few
V: TRBV28

CDR3: CATSREGEAQPQHF
DNA: TGTGCCACCAGCAGAGAGGGTGAGGCCCAGCCCCAGCATTTT
D: NA
J: TRBJ1-5
size: many
V: TRBV15

CDR3: CASSLLTNTGELFF
DNA: TGTGCCAGCAGCCTCCTCACCAACACCGGGGAGCTGTTTTTT
D: NA
J: TRBJ2-2
size: many
V: TRBV7-8

CDR3: CSAMGTGSYEQYF
DNA: TGCAGTGCTATGGGGACAGGGTCCTACGAGCAGTACTTC
D: TRBD1
J: TRBJ2-7
size: NA
V: TRBV20-1

CDR3: CATSRTPQVHAETQYF
DNA: TGTGCCACCAGCAGGACCCCACAGGTTCATGCAGAGACCCAGTACTTC
D: NA
J: TRBJ2-5
size: NA
V: TRBV15

CDR3: CASSLDSGLSHNEQFF
DNA: TGTGCCAGCAGCTTAGACTCGGGACTGAGTCACAATGAGCAGTTCTTC
D: NA
J: TRBJ2-1
size: NA
V: TRBV11-3

CDR3: CASSFGGQGSNEQFF
DNA: TGTGCCAGCAGTTTTGGAGGACAGGGCAGCAATGAGCAGTTCTTC
D: TRBD1
J: TRBJ2-1
size: few
V: TRBV12-3/TRBV12-4

CDR3: CASSQGWEGKTLSPLHF
DNA: TGCGCCAGCAGCCAGGGGTGGGAAGGGAAGACCCTTTCACCCCTCCACTTT
D: NA
J: TRBJ1-6
size: many
V: TRBV4-1

CDR3: CASSPKGGGGDEQYF
DNA: TGTGCCAGCTCACCTAAGGGTGGAGGGGGAGACGAGCAGTACTTC
D: NA
J: TRBJ2-7
size: few
V: TRBV18

CDR3: CASSPSTDNQPQHF
DNA: TGTGCCAGCAGCCCCTCGACGGACAATCAGCCCCAGCATTTT
D: NA
J: TRBJ1-5
size: NA
V: TRBV3-1

CDR3: CAISPTSGNPDTQYF
DNA: TGTGCCATCTCACCGACTAGCGGGAACCCAGATACGCAGTATTTT
D: TRBD2
J: TRBJ2-3
size: few
V: TRBV10-3

CDR3: CASTLTGGFSYEQYF
DNA: TGTGCCAGCACCCTGACAGGGGGATTCTCCTACGAGCAGTACTTC
D: TRBD1
J: TRBJ2-7
size: NA
V: TRBV6-2/TRBV6-3

CDR3: CSGRSSGRADTQYF
DNA: TGCAGCGGGCGTTCTAGCGGGAGGGCAGATACGCAGTATTTT
D: TRBD2
J: TRBJ2-3
size: many
V: TRBV29-1

CDR3: CSARDQGGRAVGEQFF
DNA: TGCAGTGCTAGAGATCAGGGCGGGAGGGCGGTGGGTGAGCAGTTCTTC
D: TRBD2
J: TRBJ2-1
size: many
V: TRBV20-1

CDR3: CASSHTRGGSYNEQFF
DNA: TGTGCCAGCAGCCACACCAGGGGTGGCTCCTACAATGAGCAGTTCTTC
D: NA
J: TRBJ2-1
size: many
V: TRBV11-2

CDR3: CASSWSQRETDTQYF
DNA: TGTGCCAGCAGCTGGAGCCAAAGGGAAACAGATACGCAGTATTTT
D: NA
J: TRBJ2-3
size: NA
V: TRBV7-2

CDR3: CASSSEGGQPQHF
DNA: TGTGCCAGCAGTTCTGAGGGTGGTCAGCCCCAGCATTTT
D: NA
J: TRBJ1-5
size: many
V: TRBV27

CDR3: CSVEQYEDNEQFF
DNA: TGCAGCGTTGAACAGTATGAGGATAATGAGCAGTTCTTC
D: NA
J: TRBJ2-1
size: many
V: TRBV29-1

CDR3: CASSLVPGSPTDTQYF
DNA: TGTGCCAGCAGCTTAGTCCCAGGATCCCCCACAGATACGCAGTATTTT
D: NA
J: TRBJ2-3
size: once
V: TRBV11-2

CDR3: CASSPKGNEQYF
DNA: TGTGCCAGCTCACCAAAGGGGAACGAGCAGTACTTC
D: NA
J: TRBJ2-7
size: few
V: TRBV18

CDR3: CASSRNSDRGGYGYTF
DNA: TGTGCCAGCAGTCGAAATTCGGACAGGGGTGGCTATGGCTACACCTTC
D: TRBD1
J: TRBJ1-2
size: NA
V: TRBV3-1

CDR3: CASSLSGANNQPQHF
DNA: TGTGCCAGCAGCCTCAGCGGGGCAAACAATCAGCCCCAGCATTTT
D: NA
J: TRBJ1-5
size: NA
V: TRBV5-5

CDR3: CASSSKRGGASYNEQFF
DNA: TGTGCCAGCAGCTCAAAAAGGGGGGGGGCATCCTACAATGAGCAGTTCTTC
D: NA
J: TRBJ2-1
size: NA
V: TRBV7-2

CDR3: CASTTQGADRSSYNEQFF
DNA: TGTGCCAGCACCACCCAGGGGGCGGACCGGAGCTCCTACAATGAGCAGTTCTTC
D: TRBD1
J: TRBJ2-1
size: many
V: TRBV11-1

CDR3: CSAGPPRGGVSTDTQYF
DNA: TGCAGTGCTGGACCTCCAAGGGGCGGGGTTAGCACAGATACGCAGTATTTT
D: NA
J: TRBJ2-3
size: many
V: TRBV20-1

CDR3: CASSPEEGAKTDGNIQYF
DNA: TGTGCCAGCAGCCCAGAGGAGGGGGCAAAAACGGATGGAAACATTCAGTACTTC
D: NA
J: TRBJ2-4
size: few
V: TRBV5-5

CDR3: CASSKFKGRGTYNEQFF
DNA: TGTGCCAGCAGCAAGTTTAAGGGCAGGGGAACCTACAATGAGCAGTTCTTC
D: NA
J: TRBJ2-1
size: NA
V: TRBV21-1

CDR3: CASRTNEAGGGRFF
DNA: TGTGCCAGCAGAACGAATGAAGCAGGGGGCGGTCGGTTCTTC
D: TRBD1
J: TRBJ2-1
size: many
V: TRBV6-1

CDR3: CASSQAPRLAGPYEQYF
DNA: TGTGCCAGCAGCCAAGCCCCCAGACTAGCGGGGCCCTACGAGCAGTACTTC
D: TRBD2
J: TRBJ2-7
size: few
V: TRBV3-1

CDR3: CASSQDGAGVNSPLHF
DNA: TGCGCCAGCAGCCAAGATGGGGCAGGGGTTAATTCACCCCTCCACTTT
D: NA
J: TRBJ1-6
size: many
V: TRBV4-3

CDR3: CASSFGTLRAGELFF
DNA: TGTGCCAGCAGCTTTGGAACCCTGCGGGCCGGGGAGCTGTTTTTT
D: NA
J: TRBJ2-2
size: many
V: TRBV7-2

CDR3: CASTPARDYGYTF
DNA: TGTGCCAGCACCCCAGCTCGAGACTATGGCTACACCTTC
D: NA
J: TRBJ1-2
size: NA
V: TRBV12-3/TRBV12-4

CDR3: CASSSSSGGAGTQYF
DNA: TGTGCCAGCAGCTCCTCTAGCGGGGGGGCCGGTACGCAGTATTTT
D: TRBD2
J: TRBJ2-3
size: NA
V: TRBV7-2

CDR3: CASSLRTGDDQPQHF
DNA: TGTGCCAGCAGTTTAAGGACAGGGGACGATCAGCCCCAGCATTTT
D: TRBD1
J: TRBJ1-5
size: NA
V: TRBV27

CDR3: CASSLLAGQSSYEQYF
DNA: TGTGCCAGCAGCCTCCTTGCAGGACAGAGCTCCTACGAGCAGTACTTC
D: NA
J: TRBJ2-7
size: many
V: TRBV7-2

CDR3: CASSSRLSGAYNEQFF
DNA: TGTGCCAGCAGCTCCCGACTGAGCGGAGCCTACAATGAGCAGTTCTTC
D: NA
J: TRBJ2-1
size: NA
V: TRBV7-2

CDR3: CASSLFGSGSADTQYF
DNA: TGTGCCAGCAGCTTGTTCGGTAGCGGGAGTGCAGATACGCAGTATTTT
D: TRBD2
J: TRBJ2-3
size: few
V: TRBV5-5

CDR3: CASSPGQVGEQYF
DNA: TGTGCCAGCAGCCCAGGGCAAGTGGGCGAGCAGTACTTC
D: NA
J: TRBJ2-7
size: NA
V: TRBV27

CDR3: CASNLQGSGNTIYF
DNA: TGTGCCAGCAATCTACAGGGATCCGGAAACACCATATATTTT
D: NA
J: TRBJ1-3
size: few
V: TRBV6-1

CDR3: CASSLTSGGAEQFF
DNA: TGTGCCAGCAGCTTAACTAGCGGGGGGGCTGAGCAGTTCTTC
D: TRBD2
J: TRBJ2-1
size: NA
V: TRBV7-3

CDR3: CASSERPGQGALGEQFF
DNA: TGCGCCAGCAGTGAGAGGCCAGGACAGGGGGCGCTTGGTGAGCAGTTCTTC
D: TRBD1
J: TRBJ2-1
size: few
V: TRBV10-1

CDR3: CASSFGTGVVKNIQYF
DNA: TGTGCCAGCAGCTTCGGAACGGGAGTGGTCAAAAACATTCAGTACTTC
D: NA
J: TRBJ2-4
size: many
V: TRBV7-2

CDR3: CASSSTGTRAYEQYF
DNA: TGTGCCAGCAGCTCCACAGGGACGCGCGCCTACGAGCAGTACTTC
D: NA
J: TRBJ2-7
size: NA
V: TRBV11-2

CDR3: CASSVGGLNTGELFF
DNA: TGTGCCAGCAGTGTTGGCGGGCTGAACACCGGGGAGCTGTTTTTT
D: NA
J: TRBJ2-2
size: NA
V: TRBV28

CDR3: CASSTAGSQFF
DNA: TGTGCCAGCAGTACGGCGGGGAGTCAGTTCTTC
D: NA
J: TRBJ2-1
size: once
V: TRBV27

CDR3: CASSLGTGNTNYGYTF
DNA: TGTGCCAGCAGCTTAGGTACCGGGAACACTAACTATGGCTACACCTTC
D: NA
J: TRBJ1-2
size: NA
V: TRBV7-6

CDR3: CASSQGQAASGNTIYF
DNA: TGTGCCAGCAGCCAAGGACAGGCAGCCTCTGGAAACACCATATATTTT
D: NA
J: TRBJ1-3
size: NA
V: TRBV3-1